This entry describes one T cell receptor (beta chain). The CDR3 covers 14 residues. Trimming pared 0 bases from V and 6 bases from J, leaving 10 bases between. Looked up from germline, CDR1 is MNHEY and CDR2 is SVGAGI. The assay was immunoSEQ multiplex PCR, and TCRdb's table has in-frame clones only and misses some. The data contain 81,000 or so clones, roughly nine tenths of them singletons. The data were obtained in a study of T cell changes during pregnancy in multiple sclerosis. The chain has TRBV6-5 and TRBJ2-3; D remains unclear. The clonotype originates from a female donor in good health, serving as a control in a pregnancy study. Some clones in this sample may be carry-over from other donors' samples. Sequencing used PBMCs, obtained in the first trimester of pregnancy. DNA of the CDR3: TGTGCCAGCAGTTACTCCGGAGTCGGGGATACGCAGTATTTT. It encodes CASSYSGVGDTQYF.